A single sample gave rise to the 26 T cell receptor beta chains below, sequenced in a study of T cells in Graves' hyperthyroidism and ophthalmopathy. RNA transcripts gave rise to amplified TCR beta CDR3 regions. The primer set for the first-round RT-PCR of the TCR CDR3 was HTBI. TCRdb redid the calling of the multiplex PCR reads with MiXCR, one entry per CDR3 protein. Of approximately 400,000 distinct CDR3 sequences listed, roughly 15% are singletons. The sequencing sample was made of blood. These receptors were taken from a woman in her twenties or thirties with Graves' ophthalmopathy.

Details on this clonotype: A much larger clone lies a single base off, so this may be a read error. This sequence joins TRBV6-2 or TRBV6-3 and TRBJ2-7; 8 bases are a match to TRBD1. With V trimmed by 8 bases and J by 5 bases, 8 bases remained unmatched. There are 13 residues in the CDR3. Germline V lookup: CDR1 MNHEY, CDR2 SVGEGT. CDR3: CASSGGQENEQYF. DNA of the CDR3: TGTGCCAGCTCTGGGGGACAGGAGAACGAGCAGTACTTC.

This clonotype occurred many times. For the CDR3, the DNA is TGTGCCTGGAGTTCTACGGGGGTTTACTACGAGCAGTACTTC. Amino acids: CAWSSTGVYYEQYF. This chain connects TRBV30 to TRBJ2-7, with a possible D match to TRBD2 (6 bases). V was cut by 2 bases and J by 3 bases, with 14 bases left in between. The CDR3 totals 14 residues. The germline gives CDR1 GTSNPN, CDR2 SVGIG (reference sequence).

This clonotype was seen many times. The chain is built from TRBV28 and TRBJ1-5; the match to TRBD1 covers 8 bases. After removal of 5 bases from V and 2 bases from J, the junction contained 14 bases not matched to a gene. Germline assignment: CDR1 MDHEN and CDR2 SYDVKM. The CDR3 runs 18 residues. The CDR3 is CASSLETGVVLGNQPQHF. DNA for the CDR3: TGTGCCAGCAGTCTAGAGACAGGGGTAGTGTTGGGCAATCAGCCCCAGCATTTT.

V and J are TRBV6-1 and TRBJ1-1, with no clear D. Germline loops: CDR1 MNHNS, CDR2 SASEGT. There are 16 residues in the CDR3. Trimming stripped 5 bases from V and 3 bases from J, with 19 bases between. The CDR3 region has the DNA TGTGCCAGCAGTCCTACAGCCTGCAGGACGGACACTGAAGCTTTCTTT. This sequence encodes CASSPTACRTDTEAFF.

This clonotype appeared many times. This chain joins TRBV9 and TRBJ2-3, with a possible D match to TRBD2 (5 bases). The CDR3 is made up of 15 amino acids. V lost 4 bases and J 2 bases, leaving 14 bases between the germline ends. Germline CDR1 is SGDLS and CDR2 is YYNGEE. The DNA of the CDR3 is TGTGCCAGCAGCCTCGACTATAGCGTCACAGATACGCAGTATTTT. Protein: CASSLDYSVTDTQYF.

This clonotype was counted between two and nine times. The chain couples TRBV20-1 to TRBJ2-2; TRBD2 agrees at 11 bases. V lost 3 bases to trimming and J lost 4 bases; unmatched junction nucleotides: 4. The CDR3 sequence is 15 residues long. Germline values: CDR1 DFQATT, CDR2 SNEGSKA (reference sequence). CDR3 nucleotide sequence: TGCAGTGCTAGCACTAGCGGGGGCGCCACCGGGGAGCTGTTTTTT. This codes for CSASTSGGATGELFF.

This chain links TRBV15 with TRBJ2-7, with 11 bases matching TRBD1. CDR3 length equals 16 residues. Trimming removed 0 bases from V and 2 bases from J; junction bases left unmatched: 3. CDR1 is LNHNV and CDR2 is YYDKDF in the germline V gene (reference sequence). DNA for the CDR3: TGTGCCACCAGCAGAGATCAGGGACAGGGGGCCTACGAGCAGTACTTC. It specifies CATSRDQGQGAYEQYF.

This clonotype has just a few counts. The rearrangement joins TRBV11-3 to TRBJ2-2, with 7 bases fitting TRBD1. Per the germline V gene, CDR1 is SGHNT and CDR2 is YENEEA. The ends lost 6 bases at V and 6 bases at J; junction bases unmatched: 10. The CDR3 contains 15 residues. Here the CDR3 reads CASSYDRAIAGELFF. The CDR3, as DNA: TGTGCCAGCAGTTATGACAGGGCTATCGCCGGGGAGCTGTTTTTT. The full variable domain, its missing parts supplied by reference TRBV11-3 and TRBJ2-2, is EAGVVQSPRYKIIEKKQPVAFWCNPISGHNTLYWYLQNLGQGPELLIRYENEEAVDDSQLPKDRFSAERLKGVDSTLKIQPAELGDSAVYLCASSYDRAIAGELFFGEGSRLTVL.

This clonotype was picked up many times. One end of the junction does not line up with germline, which may come from a read error. The genes are TRBV7-7 and TRBJ1-1; D might be TRBD1 (5 bases). This CDR3 has 16 residues. Germline CDR1 is SSHAT and CDR2 is FNYEAQ (reference sequence). CDR3: CASSLYRAGMNTEAFF. CDR3 nucleotide sequence: TGTGCTAGCAGCCTGTATAGGGCAGGGATGAACACTGAAGCTTTCTTT.

This clonotype showed up many times. V gene TRBV10-3 combines with J gene TRBJ2-6; D is undetermined. CDR1 ENHRY and CDR2 SYGVKD come from the germline V gene. V was cut by 5 bases and J by 0 bases, with 8 bases left in between. The CDR3 extends over 15 amino acids. Written as DNA, the CDR3 is TGTGCCATCAGTTCGCTAAACTCTGGGGCCAACGTCCTGACTTTC. Protein sequence: CAISSLNSGANVLTF.

This clonotype came up a few times. This chain links TRBV15 with TRBJ2-5, with D maybe TRBD1 (6 bases). Germline V gene lookup returns CDR1 LNHNV and CDR2 YYDKDF (reference sequence). V lost 1 base to trimming and J lost 7 bases, with 13 bases between them. The CDR3 loop spans 14 amino acids. For the CDR3, the DNA is TGTGCCACCAGCAGAGCCGGCAGGGGTGGGACCCAGTACTTC. Its translation is CATSRAGRGGTQYF.

CDR3 sequence reads: CASSRGLVGEQYF. CDR3 nucleotides: TGTGCCAGCAGTCGGGGACTAGTAGGCGAGCAGTACTTC. The V and J genes are TRBV6-2 or TRBV6-3 and TRBJ2-7; TRBD2 matches at 8 bases. Germline assignment: CDR1 MNHEY and CDR2 SVGEGT. With V trimmed by 5 bases and J by 6 bases, 6 bases remained unmatched. The CDR3 contains 13 residues.

This clonotype was counted ten times or more. This sequence joins TRBV30 and TRBJ2-3; either TRBD1 or TRBD2 may fit D (5 bases each). Between the trimmed V and J ends, which lost 4 bases and 6 bases, there was a span of 20 bases. Germline CDR1 GTSNPN, CDR2 SVGIG (reference sequence). This CDR3 contains 15 residues. This chain's CDR3 is CAWMNHRGISDTQYF. CDR3 sequence (DNA): TGTGCCTGGATGAACCACCGGGGCATTTCGGATACGCAGTATTTT. Using reference TRBV30 and TRBJ2-3 for the parts outside the CDR3, the full variable domain is SQTIHQWPATLVQPVGSPLSLECTVEGTSNPNLYWYRQAAGRGLQLLFYSVGIGQISSEVPQNLSASRPQDRQFILSSKKLLLSDSGFYLCAWMNHRGISDTQYFGPGTRLTVL.

This clonotype was detected a few times. The chain has TRBV20-1 and TRBJ2-3; a weak D match, TRBD2 (6 bases). The V gene lost 0 bases and the J gene lost 2 bases, with 9 bases spanning the gap. The length of the CDR3 is 14 residues. Germline assignment: CDR1 DFQATT and CDR2 SNEGSKA (reference sequence). CDR3 sequence reads: CSAREGGPTDTQYF. CDR3 in DNA: TGCAGTGCTAGAGAGGGGGGACCCACAGATACGCAGTATTTT.

This clonotype has ten or more counts. J is TRBJ2-5 and V is TRBV20-1; possibly TRBD1 for D (6 bases). Trimming took 5 bases from V and 2 from J, leaving 12 bases between them. In germline, CDR1 is DFQATT, CDR2 SNEGSKA (reference sequence). CDR3 length: 13 residues. Here the CDR3 DNA reads TGCAGTGCTCTAGACGGACAGCAAGAGACCCAGTACTTC. Translation: CSALDGQQETQYF.

This clonotype was picked up many times. The chain is built from TRBV2 and TRBJ2-3; D may be TRBD2 (6 bases). Per germline, CDR1 SNHLY and CDR2 FYNNEI. V lost 7 bases and J 2 bases, leaving 16 bases between the germline ends. This CDR3 has 15 residues. CDR3: CASTKGTGVTDTQYF. The CDR3 DNA sequence: TGTGCCAGCACTAAAGGGACGGGGGTCACAGATACGCAGTATTTT.

In regard to this clonotype: This may stem from a read error, because a much larger clone lies one nucleotide away. As the CDR3 is not closed by the conserved phenylalanine or tryptophan, this likely results from a read error. The rearrangement uses TRBV7-7 and TRBJ2-2, with a tentative D call TRBD2 (5 bases). Germline V gene sequence: CDR1 SSHAT, CDR2 FNYEAQ (reference sequence). This CDR3 comprises 15 residues. CDR3 protein: CASTRTLGSTGELFL. The CDR3 DNA follows: TGTGCTAGCACCCGGACCCTAGGGAGCACCGGGGAGCTGTTTCTT.

This clonotype has at least ten counts. The gene calls are TRBV5-8 and TRBJ2-3, with D maybe TRBD2 (7 bases). The CDR3 spans 16 residues. Trimming left V 5 bases short and J 5 bases short, with 21 bases between. Germline CDR1 reads SGHTS; CDR2 reads YDEGEE. CDR3 nucleotide sequence: TGTGCCAGCAGACACATGAGAGGGGGGGCTCGAGATACGCAGTATTTT. Its translation: CASRHMRGGARDTQYF.

As for this clonotype: A read error is possible here, since a much larger clone lies one base away. This chain links TRBV5-8 with TRBJ2-7; perhaps TRBD2 as D (7 bases). The CDR3 length is 14 residues. Germline lookup yields CDR1 SGHTS and CDR2 YDEGEE. In nucleotides, the CDR3 is TGTGCCAGCAGCTTCCCGGGGGGCGCGTACGAGCAGCACTTC. This gives the protein CASSFPGGAYEQHF.

The chain couples TRBV5-1 to TRBJ2-1, with 10 bases that match TRBD1. Germline V gene sequence: CDR1 SGHRS, CDR2 YFSETQ. The J segment lost 10 bases and the V segment lost 5 bases, leaving 12 bases of the junction unmatched. This CDR3 comprises 15 residues. The CDR3 region is CASSDRRQGAFEQFF. In DNA, the CDR3 is TGCGCCAGCAGTGATCGGAGACAGGGGGCTTTCGAGCAGTTCTTC.

The sample holds a few counts of this clonotype. This chain uses TRBV29-1 with TRBJ2-7; D perhaps matches TRBD1 (7 bases). Trimming shortened V by 5 bases and J by 5 bases, and 13 bases separated the two germline ends. The V gene's germline CDR1 is SQVTM and CDR2 ANQGSEA. The CDR3 is 12 residues long. Written as DNA, the CDR3 is TGCAGCGTTCGGCAGGGGGGCGACGAGCAGTACTTC. It is translated as CSVRQGGDEQYF.

The table lists this clonotype with many counts. This chain links TRBV5-1 with TRBJ2-3; 11 nucleotides align to TRBD2. The CDR3 covers 16 residues. CDR1 is SGHRS, CDR2 YFSETQ, per germline. V trimming: 4 bases; J trimming: 2 bases; junction bases outside the gene matches: 6. The CDR3 DNA sequence: TGCGCCAGCAGCCCTGGGACTAGCGGTCCCACAGATACGCAGTATTTT. It translates to CASSPGTSGPTDTQYF.

The sample holds many counts of this clonotype. The chain combines TRBV7-9 with TRBJ1-6; perhaps TRBD1 as D (5 bases). V lost 3 bases and J 5 bases, leaving 20 bases between the germline ends. Germline values: CDR1 SEHNR, CDR2 FQNEAQ (reference sequence). CDR3 length: 18 residues. The CDR3, as DNA: TGTGCCAGCAGCTTTCTACCGGGGGAGACCGTAGATAATTCACCCCTCCACTTT. It specifies CASSFLPGETVDNSPLHF.

This clonotype was counted at least ten times. The chain is built from TRBV19 and TRBJ1-4, with 10 bases aligning to TRBD1. CDR3 size: 12 residues. The trim removed 11 bases at V and 6 bases at J, leaving 3 bases unmatched. Germline V gives CDR1 LNHDA, CDR2 SQIVND (reference sequence). Written as DNA, the CDR3 is TGTGCCTCGGGACAGGGGTATGAAAAACTGTTTTTT. The encoded protein is CASGQGYEKLFF.

The chain links TRBV11-2 to TRBJ2-1; TRBD2 matches at 9 bases. Germline V lookup: CDR1 SGHAT, CDR2 FQNNGV. Trimming removed 2 bases from V and 4 bases from J; junction bases left unmatched: 0. This CDR3 has 14 residues. The CDR3 DNA sequence: TGTGCCAGCAGCTTAAGCGGGGGGTACAATGAGCAGTTCTTC. Encoded protein: CASSLSGGYNEQFF.

This clonotype was recorded at least ten times. The chain recombines TRBV19 with TRBJ1-1; D unresolved. There are 16 residues in the CDR3. Trimming removed 4 bases at V and 0 bases at J, with 15 bases between. The germline V gene encodes CDR1 LNHDA and CDR2 SQIVND (reference sequence). The DNA of the CDR3 is TGTGCCAGTAGTAGTGTGTCGGGCCGAGTGAACACTGAAGCTTTCTTT. As protein: CASSSVSGRVNTEAFF. Looking up the rest from reference TRBV19 and TRBJ1-1 gives the full variable domain: DGGITQSPKYLFRKEGQNVTLSCEQNLNHDAMYWYRQDPGQGLRLIYYSQIVNDFQKGDIAEGYSVSREKKESFPLTVTSAQKNPTAFYLCASSSVSGRVNTEAFFGQGTRLTVV.